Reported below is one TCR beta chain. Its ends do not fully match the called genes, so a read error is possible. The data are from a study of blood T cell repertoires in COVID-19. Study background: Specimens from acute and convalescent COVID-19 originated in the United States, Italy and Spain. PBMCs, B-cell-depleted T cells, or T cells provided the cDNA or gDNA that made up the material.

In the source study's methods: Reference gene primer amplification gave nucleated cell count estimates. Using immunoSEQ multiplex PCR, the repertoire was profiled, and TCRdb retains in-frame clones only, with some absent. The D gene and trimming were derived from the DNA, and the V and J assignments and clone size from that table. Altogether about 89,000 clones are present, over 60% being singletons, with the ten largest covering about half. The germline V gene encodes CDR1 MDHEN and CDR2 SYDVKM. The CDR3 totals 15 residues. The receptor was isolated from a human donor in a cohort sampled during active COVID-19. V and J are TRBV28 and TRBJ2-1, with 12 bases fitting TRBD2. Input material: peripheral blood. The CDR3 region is CASRPGLAGANGQFF. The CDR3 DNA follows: TGTGCCAGCAGACCGGGACTAGCGGGCGCGAATGGGCAGTTCTTC.